This T cell receptor beta chain was recorded in a study of T cells in Graves' hyperthyroidism and ophthalmopathy. Amplification yielded TCR beta CDR3 regions, with RNA transcripts as the source. The TCR CDR3 was amplified in a first-round RT-PCR using the HTBI primer set. TCRdb re-derived calls from the multiplex PCR reads in MiXCR, one entry per CDR3 protein. The table lists hundreds of thousands of distinct CDR3 sequences, 14% of them singletons. In its sample, this clonotype was seen many times. The CDR3 sequence is 12 residues long. Trimming pared 6 bases from V and 8 bases from J, leaving 13 bases between. Germline V CDR1 and CDR2: MDHEN, SYDVKM.

This TCR came from a woman younger than 30 with Graves' hyperthyroidism. The material sequenced was blood. V usage is TRBV28 and J usage is TRBJ1-2; tentatively, D is TRBD1 (5 bases). The CDR3 loop reads CASRIEGLGYTF. CDR3 nucleotides: TGTGCCAGCAGGATTGAGGGGTTGGGCTACACCTTC.